Listed here are 22 T cell receptor beta chains from one sample, sequenced in a study of shared clonotypes between healthy human individuals. The protocol was immunoSEQ multiplex PCR, while the TCRdb copy is restricted to in-frame clones and leaves out a portion. The sample lists approximately 2,300,000 clones; just under 95% were seen once. Sequencing was done on a sample of naive CD4+ T cells from PBMCs. The subset denotes: CD45RA+ positively selected. All receptors derive from a man aged 18 to 29 in good health. Some clones in this sample may be carry-over from other donors' samples.

This chain uses TRBV28 with TRBJ1-3, with 8 bases matching TRBD1. This CDR3 has 14 amino acids. V was clipped by 8 bases and J by 4 bases; unmatched bases: 7. CDR1 MDHEN and CDR2 SYDVKM come from the germline V gene. The CDR3 sequence is CASLTTGEGNTIYF. In DNA form, the CDR3 reads TGTGCCAGCTTGACGACAGGGGAAGGAAACACCATATATTTT.

The chain carries TRBV11-1 and TRBJ2-7, with D uncertain. CDR1 is SGHAT, CDR2 FQDESV, per germline (reference sequence). This CDR3 comprises 14 residues. V was trimmed by 1 base and J by 2 bases, leaving 9 bases between them. This CDR3 is CASSLGQATYEQYF. CDR3 nucleotides: TGTGCCAGCAGCTTAGGTCAGGCGACCTACGAGCAGTACTTC.

The CDR3: CASSLGGVNEKLFF. As DNA, the CDR3 is TGCGCCAGCAGCTTAGGAGGGGTTAATGAAAAACTGTTTTTT. V usage is TRBV5-1 and J usage is TRBJ1-4; D perhaps matches TRBD1 (5 bases). There are 14 residues in the CDR3. Germline CDR1 SGHRS, CDR2 YFSETQ. Trimming left V 2 bases short and J 4 bases short, with 9 bases between. Complete variable domain (other parts from reference TRBV5-1 and TRBJ1-4): KAGVTQTPRYLIKTRGQQVTLSCSPISGHRSVSWYQQTPGQGLQFLFEYFSETQRNKGNFPGRFSGRQFSNSRSEMNVSTLELGDSALYLCASSLGGVNEKLFFGSGTQLSVL.

With regard to this clone: This same CDR3 is encoded by further DNA sequences in the sample. V usage is TRBV30 and J usage is TRBJ2-7; D is perhaps TRBD1 (6 bases). Trimming removed 1 base at V and 5 bases at J, with 6 bases between. Germline V CDR1 and CDR2: GTSNPN, SVGIG (reference sequence). This CDR3 contains 11 residues. The CDR3 region has the DNA TGTGCCTGGAGTGCAGGGGACGAGCAGTACTTC. As protein: CAWSAGDEQYF.

The CDR3 DNA is TGCGCCAGCAGGTATCGCCAGGACGCGAACACCGGGGAGCTGTTTTTT. Protein: CASRYRQDANTGELFF. The chain uses TRBV4-1 and TRBJ2-2, with D unresolved. The CDR3 length is 16 residues. The germline V and J ends were trimmed by 6 bases and 0 bases, with 14 bases remaining between them. The germline CDR1 and CDR2 sequences are MGHRA and YSYEKL.

The V call is TRBV19, the J call TRBJ1-3; a weak D match, TRBD1 (6 bases). The CDR3 sequence is 19 residues long. Germline CDR1 and CDR2: LNHDA and SQIVND (reference sequence). Trimming shortened V by 0 bases and J by 1 base, and 19 bases separated the two germline ends. CDR3 in DNA: TGTGCCAGTAGTATAGATCGGCGGACAGCAAACCCTTCTGGAAACACCATATATTTT. Protein: CASSIDRRTANPSGNTIYF.

The rearrangement uses TRBV6-1 and TRBJ1-2; no clear D gene. Trimming took off 3 bases at V and 4 bases at J, with 9 bases between the two ends. The CDR3 is made up of 13 amino acids. Germline V gives CDR1 MNHNS, CDR2 SASEGT. CDR3: CASSEGGSYGYTF. In nucleotides, the CDR3 is TGTGCCAGCAGTGAGGGAGGGAGCTATGGCTACACCTTC.

A single count supports this clone. The chain carries TRBV12-5 and TRBJ2-6; maybe TRBD1 (5 bases). Trimming removed 8 bases from V and 3 bases from J, with 20 bases in between. In germline, CDR1 is LGHNT, CDR2 FRNRAP. The length of the CDR3 is 17 residues. The CDR3 region is CASSFGHVHCGANVLTF. The CDR3 bases are TGTGCTAGTTCGTTTGGACACGTTCATTGTGGGGCCAACGTCCTGACTTTC.

In regard to this clone: Other DNA sequences from this sample encode an identical CDR3 as well. The chain couples TRBV6-5 to TRBJ1-5, with 7 positions matching TRBD1. After removal of 5 bases from V and 1 base from J, the junction contained 5 bases not matched to a gene. This CDR3 has 15 residues. Germline CDR1 is MNHEY and CDR2 is SVGAGI. The CDR3 DNA follows: TGTGCCAGCAGTCGGGACAGAGGAAGCAATCAGCCCCAGCATTTT. Translation gives CASSRDRGSNQPQHF.

The rearrangement uses TRBV5-1 and TRBJ2-2; 14 bases fit TRBD2. V lost 4 bases to trimming and J lost 8 bases; unmatched junction nucleotides: 10. CDR1 is SGHRS, CDR2 YFSETQ, per germline. The CDR3 runs 17 residues. In DNA, the CDR3 is TGCGCCAGCAGCCTTTCCGGACTAGCGGGAGGTTTGGGGGAGCTGTTTTTT. It yields the protein CASSLSGLAGGLGELFF.

The V and J genes are TRBV5-1 and TRBJ2-5, with TRBD2 matching over 13 bases. The assigned J gene may be wrong: the sequence end matches TRBJ2-7 better. This CDR3 comprises 15 residues. Germline CDR1 reads SGHRS; CDR2 reads YFSETQ. The CDR3 nucleotides read TGCGCCAGCCGGACTAGCGGGAGATCGACCTACGAGCAGTACTTC. It specifies CASRTSGRSTYEQYF.

The chain is built from TRBV29-1 and TRBJ2-2; D remains ambiguous. The CDR3 consists of 15 residues. Per germline, CDR1 SQVTM and CDR2 ANQGSEA. The V end was cut by 0 bases, the J end by 3 bases, with 11 bases between. CDR3 amino acids: CSVEDKWADTGELFF. The DNA of the CDR3 is TGCAGCGTTGAAGATAAGTGGGCCGACACCGGGGAGCTGTTTTTT.

CDR3 bases: TGTGCCAGCAGTTTATGGGACAGAACAGGGCATGGCTACACCTTC. This codes for CASSLWDRTGHGYTF. This chain connects TRBV28 to TRBJ1-2; TRBD1 is a possible D gene (6 bases). The CDR3 consists of 15 residues. V lost 0 bases, J lost 6 bases, and 14 bases lay in between. Germline V CDR1 and CDR2: MDHEN, SYDVKM.

The chain employs TRBV6-6 and TRBJ1-3; 7 bases fit TRBD1. The CDR3 length is 12 residues. V gave up 4 bases and J gave up 9 bases; unmatched junction bases: 3. Germline V gene data show CDR1 as MNHNY and CDR2 as SVGAGI (reference sequence). CDR3 region: CASSLRTGTIYF. The DNA for the CDR3 is TGTGCCAGCAGTTTGAGGACAGGCACCATATATTTT.

This chain connects TRBV7-2 to TRBJ1-1; no clear D. The germline gives CDR1 SGHTA, CDR2 FQGNSA. Trimming removed 0 bases at V and 5 bases at J, with 13 bases between. The CDR3 covers 15 residues. DNA of the CDR3: TGTGCCAGCAGCTTAGCGTCCCGGGCGGGTACTGAAGCTTTCTTT. It encodes CASSLASRAGTEAFF.

This clone was observed once. The V and J genes are TRBV10-3 and TRBJ2-7; D gene uncertain. Trimming stripped 2 bases from V and 0 bases from J, with 11 bases between. In germline, CDR1 is ENHRY, CDR2 SYGVKD. The CDR3 consists of 15 residues. The CDR3 region has the DNA TGTGCCATCAGTGAGCACGGTTCGAGCTCCTACGAGCAGTACTTC. The encoded protein is CAISEHGSSSYEQYF.

The chain is built from TRBV7-2 and TRBJ2-5; D ambiguous. The CDR3 is 15 residues long. The germline gives CDR1 SGHTA, CDR2 FQGNSA. The V gene lost 1 base and the J gene lost 3 bases, with 12 bases spanning the gap. DNA for the CDR3: TGTGCCAGCAGCTTAGTTGATGGCAGGAAAGAGACCCAGTACTTC. It translates to CASSLVDGRKETQYF.

This chain uses TRBV5-1 with TRBJ2-7; D is uncertain. CDR1 SGHRS and CDR2 YFSETQ come from the germline V gene. There are 16 residues in the CDR3. V was shortened by 0 bases and J by 4 bases, with 17 bases between the two germline ends. CDR3 loop: CASSLGPPGQAYEQYF. DNA for the CDR3: TGCGCCAGCAGCTTGGGCCCCCCCGGCCAAGCGTACGAGCAGTACTTC.

The chain recombines TRBV5-1 with TRBJ2-1; 8 bases line up with TRBD2. This CDR3 is built from 16 residues. Trimming cost V 5 bases and J 0 bases; bases outside gene matches: 7. Germline CDR1 is SGHRS and CDR2 is YFSETQ. CDR3 residues: CASSRASGSSYNEQFF. DNA for the CDR3: TGCGCCAGCAGTCGGGCTAGCGGGTCCTCCTACAATGAGCAGTTCTTC.

The genes are TRBV27 and TRBJ1-4; perhaps TRBD1 as D (6 bases). The CDR3 contains 15 residues. V was cut by 6 bases and J by 0 bases, with 11 bases left in between. The V gene's germline CDR1 is MNHEY and CDR2 SMNVEV (reference sequence). The CDR3 sequence is CASRLQGATNEKLFF. The CDR3 DNA reads TGTGCCAGCAGGCTACAGGGTGCAACTAATGAAAAACTGTTTTTT.

Note on this clone: The sample holds other DNA sequences that translate to the same CDR3. The chain couples TRBV9 to TRBJ1-2; no clear D gene. Germline CDR1 SGDLS, CDR2 YYNGEE. The CDR3 totals 14 residues. V gave up 0 bases and J gave up 4 bases, with 10 bases separating them. CDR3 coding DNA: TGTGCCAGCAGCGTAGCGGGTACTGGCTATGGCTACACCTTC. The encoded protein is CASSVAGTGYGYTF.

The chain combines TRBV28 with TRBJ2-1, with a tentative D call TRBD2 (6 bases). The V gene's germline CDR1 is MDHEN and CDR2 SYDVKM. V was cut by 7 bases and J by 6 bases, with 25 bases left in between. The CDR3 is 17 residues long. CDR3: CASNSPGQTGAANEQFF. The CDR3, as DNA: TGTGCCAGCAACTCGCCAGGGCAGACGGGAGCTGCCAATGAGCAGTTCTTC.